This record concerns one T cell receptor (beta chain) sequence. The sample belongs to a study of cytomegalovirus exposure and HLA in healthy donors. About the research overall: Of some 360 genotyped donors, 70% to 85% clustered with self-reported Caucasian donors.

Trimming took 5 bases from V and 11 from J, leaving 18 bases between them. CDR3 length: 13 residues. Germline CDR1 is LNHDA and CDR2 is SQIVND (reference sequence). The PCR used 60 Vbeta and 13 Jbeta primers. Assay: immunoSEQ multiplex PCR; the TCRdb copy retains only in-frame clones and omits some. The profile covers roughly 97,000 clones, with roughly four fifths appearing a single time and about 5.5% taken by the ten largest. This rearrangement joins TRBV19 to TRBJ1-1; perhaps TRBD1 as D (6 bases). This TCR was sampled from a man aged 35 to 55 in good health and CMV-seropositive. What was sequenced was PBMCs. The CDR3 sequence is CASSPGGALSAFF. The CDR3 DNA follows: TGTGCCAGTAGTCCGGGGGGGGCCCTATCTGCTTTCTTT.